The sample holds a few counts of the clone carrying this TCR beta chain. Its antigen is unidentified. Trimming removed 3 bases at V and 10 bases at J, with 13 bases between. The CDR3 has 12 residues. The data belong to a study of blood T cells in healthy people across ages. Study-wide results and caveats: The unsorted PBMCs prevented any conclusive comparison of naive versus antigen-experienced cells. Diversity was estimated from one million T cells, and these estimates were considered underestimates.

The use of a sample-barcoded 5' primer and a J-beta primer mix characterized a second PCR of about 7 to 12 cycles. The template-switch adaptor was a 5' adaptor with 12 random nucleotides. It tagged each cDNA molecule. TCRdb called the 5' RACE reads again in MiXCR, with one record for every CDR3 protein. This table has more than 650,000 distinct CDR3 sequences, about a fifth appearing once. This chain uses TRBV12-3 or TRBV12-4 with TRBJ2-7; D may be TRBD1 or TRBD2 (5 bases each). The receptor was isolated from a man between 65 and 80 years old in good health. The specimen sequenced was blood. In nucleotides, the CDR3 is TGTGCCAGCAGTTTTTCAGGGAGAACCCAGTACTTC. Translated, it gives CASSFSGRTQYF.